Below are 20 T cell receptor beta chains sequenced from a single sample in a study of T cell responses to AZD1222 COVID-19 vaccine. TCRdb keeps only in-frame clones here, not all; method: immunoSEQ multiplex PCR. The sample consists of some 120,000 clones, about 89% of them appearing once. Specimen: peripheral blood, collected on day 0 of AZD1222 vaccination. The receptors here all came from an adult in good health.

The chain employs TRBV7-2 and TRBJ2-7; D might be TRBD1 (5 bases). V lost 5 bases, J lost 6 bases, and 14 bases lay in between. This CDR3 region has 13 residues. Germline V gene sequence: CDR1 SGHTA, CDR2 FQGNSA. CDR3 region: CASSAETRAEQYF. In DNA, the CDR3 is TGTGCCAGCAGCGCGGAGACCAGGGCCGAGCAGTACTTC.

The chain links TRBV5-5 to TRBJ2-1; 9 nucleotides match TRBD2. In germline, CDR1 is SGHKS, CDR2 YYEKEE (reference sequence). The CDR3 extends over 20 amino acids. Trimming at V came to 0 bases and at J to 0 bases, leaving 13 bases not matched to a gene. In nucleotides, the CDR3 is TGTGCCAGCAGCTTGGTTACAGCGGGAGGCCGGAGTAGCTCCTACAATGAGCAGTTCTTC. This translates into CASSLVTAGGRSSSYNEQFF.

The chain carries TRBV6-5 and TRBJ1-6, with D unresolved. This CDR3 is built from 14 residues. Germline assignment: CDR1 MNHEY and CDR2 SVGAGI. Trimming removed 6 bases at V and 6 bases at J, with 12 bases between. CDR3 sequence (DNA): TGTGCCAGCAGCGACCCAGGCGGTAATTCACCCCTCCACTTT. This sequence encodes CASSDPGGNSPLHF.

This chain joins TRBV5-1 and TRBJ1-5; TRBD1 matches at 7 bases. The CDR3 sequence is 15 residues long. Trimming cost V 0 bases and J 3 bases; bases outside gene matches: 3. CDR1 and CDR2 from the germline V gene are SGHRS and YFSETQ. CDR3 in DNA: TGCGCCAGCAGCTTGGAGGGGGCCCCCAATCAGCCCCAGCATTTT. This encodes CASSLEGAPNQPQHF. Full variable domain (outside the CDR3, taken from reference TRBV5-1 and TRBJ1-5): KAGVTQTPRYLIKTRGQQVTLSCSPISGHRSVSWYQQTPGQGLQFLFEYFSETQRNKGNFPGRFSGRQFSNSRSEMNVSTLELGDSALYLCASSLEGAPNQPQHFGDGTRLSIL.

The rearrangement links TRBV12-3 or TRBV12-4 to TRBJ2-7; D is undetermined. The CDR3 sequence is 13 residues long. V was trimmed by 5 bases and J by 2 bases, leaving 10 bases between them. CDR3 residues: CASSPDLPYEQYF. The CDR3 DNA reads TGTGCCAGCAGTCCGGACCTACCCTACGAGCAGTACTTC.

The chain employs TRBV24-1 and TRBJ1-5; D gene unclear. The germline CDR1 and CDR2 sequences are KGHDR and SFDVKD. The CDR3 extends over 13 amino acids. Trimming removed 12 bases at V and 5 bases at J, with 16 bases between. The CDR3 is CAASRLPHQPQHF. CDR3 DNA: TGTGCCGCGTCCCGGCTACCCCATCAGCCCCAGCATTTT.

J is TRBJ2-5 and V is TRBV5-4; 7 bases map to TRBD1. The germline gives CDR1 SGHNT, CDR2 YYREEE (reference sequence). Germline trimming cut 5 bases from V and 0 bases from J; bases unmatched to any gene: 4. CDR3 length: 14 amino acids. CDR3 nucleotide sequence: TGTGCCAGCAGGACGGACAGGTACCAAGAGACCCAGTACTTC. It specifies CASRTDRYQETQYF.

This chain joins TRBV12-3 or TRBV12-4 and TRBJ2-5; D remains unclear. This CDR3 has 13 residues. Deletions cut 6 bases from V and 5 bases from J, with 13 bases between. CDR3 sequence: CASSRGYGETQYF. In nucleotides, the CDR3 is TGTGCCAGCAGCCGAGGTTACGGGGAGACCCAGTACTTC.

V gene TRBV11-1 combines with J gene TRBJ2-1, with a tentative D call TRBD2 (5 bases). Trimming took off 5 bases at V and 7 bases at J, with 12 bases between the two ends. The CDR3 is 13 residues long. Germline lookup yields CDR1 SGHAT and CDR2 FQDESV (reference sequence). The CDR3 region is CASSGSWENEQFF. For the CDR3, the DNA is TGTGCCAGCAGCGGTTCGTGGGAGAATGAGCAGTTCTTC.

In nucleotides, the CDR3 is TGTGCCAGCAGTATGACAGAGAATCAGCCCCAGCATTTT. It codes for CASSMTENQPQHF. The chain joins TRBV6-4 to TRBJ1-5, with D perhaps matching TRBD1 (5 bases). The germline V and J ends were trimmed by 5 bases and 4 bases, with 9 bases remaining between them. Germline values: CDR1 MRHNA, CDR2 SNTAGT. The CDR3 is 13 residues long.

The V gene is TRBV5-1, the J gene TRBJ2-1; D perhaps matches TRBD2 (6 bases). V lost 1 base and J lost 5, with 13 bases in between. Germline V CDR1 and CDR2: SGHRS, YFSETQ. The CDR3 runs 15 residues. The CDR3 nucleotides read TGCGCCAGCAGCTTGAGGGACTTATCTAACAATGAGCAGTTCTTC. This sequence encodes CASSLRDLSNNEQFF.

The rearrangement uses TRBV19 and TRBJ2-3; D is perhaps TRBD2 (6 bases). Germline V lookup: CDR1 LNHDA, CDR2 SQIVND (reference sequence). The CDR3 contains 16 residues. The V gene lost 3 bases and the J gene lost 0 bases, with 13 bases spanning the gap. CDR3 region: CASSIPLGTSTDTQYF. The CDR3 DNA reads TGTGCCAGTAGTATCCCATTAGGGACTAGCACAGATACGCAGTATTTT.

The chain recombines TRBV7-9 with TRBJ2-1, with no clear D. The V gene lost 10 bases and the J gene lost 2 bases, with 15 bases spanning the gap. This CDR3 contains 14 residues. Germline CDR1 and CDR2: SEHNR and FQNEAQ (reference sequence). This CDR3 is CAINIIRAYNEQFF. CDR3 DNA sequence: TGTGCCATCAACATTATTAGAGCCTACAATGAGCAGTTCTTC.

The chain uses TRBV12-5 and TRBJ2-5; D is ambiguous. Looked up from germline, CDR1 is LGHNT and CDR2 is FRNRAP. CDR3 size: 12 residues. Trimming pared 4 bases from V and 6 bases from J, leaving 9 bases between. CDR3 region: CASGSEAKTQYF. The DNA for the CDR3 is TGTGCTAGTGGTTCTGAAGCGAAGACCCAGTACTTC.

This rearrangement joins TRBV7-9 to TRBJ1-1; D possibly corresponds to TRBD1 (6 bases). The germline V and J ends were trimmed by 5 bases and 1 base, with 17 bases remaining between them. The CDR3 loop spans 16 amino acids. Germline lookup yields CDR1 SEHNR and CDR2 FQNEAQ (reference sequence). CDR3 sequence: CASSLQGPRGNTEAFF. The CDR3 bases are TGTGCCAGCAGCCTCCAGGGACCCAGGGGGAACACTGAAGCTTTCTTT.

Written as DNA, the CDR3 is TGTGCCAGCAGCCAACCGGGGACAGGGGGGTCAGATACGCAGTATTTT. Protein sequence: CASSQPGTGGSDTQYF. The chain uses TRBV3-1 (or the pseudogene TRBV3-2) and TRBJ2-3; 11 bases fit TRBD1. The CDR3 sequence is 16 residues long. Per germline, CDR1 LGHDT and CDR2 YNNKEL (reference sequence). With V trimmed by 2 bases and J by 4 bases, 5 bases remained unmatched.

This chain connects TRBV5-6 to TRBJ1-6, with 7 bases matching TRBD1. Germline CDR1 and CDR2: SGHDT and YYEEEE. The ends lost 1 base at V and 7 bases at J; junction bases unmatched: 11. The CDR3 spans 17 residues. CDR3 region: CASSLRGGEPRNSPLHF. As DNA, the CDR3 is TGTGCCAGCAGCTTGCGAGGGGGCGAACCTCGAAATTCACCCCTCCACTTT.

J is TRBJ1-2 and V is TRBV12-3 or TRBV12-4; D may be TRBD1 (5 bases). Trimming took 5 bases from V and 3 from J, leaving 10 bases between them. This CDR3 has 13 amino acids. CDR3 in DNA: TGTGCCAGCAGTCCAAGGGGCGACTATGGCTACACCTTC. Translating it yields CASSPRGDYGYTF.

The gene calls are TRBV6-1 and TRBJ1-5, with 9 bases lining up with TRBD1. CDR1 is MNHNS and CDR2 is SASEGT in the germline V gene. The CDR3 extends over 15 amino acids. With 3 bases clipped from V and 5 bases from J, the junction kept 5 bases outside the gene matches. CDR3 nucleotide sequence: TGTGCCAGCAGTGAGGACAGGGGACTGTATCAGCCCCAGCATTTT. Translating it yields CASSEDRGLYQPQHF.

The CDR3 is CASSLNTNTDTQYF. CDR3 DNA: TGTGCCAGCAGCTTGAACACGAACACAGATACGCAGTATTTT. The chain links TRBV5-4 to TRBJ2-3; D call uncertain. The CDR3 extends over 14 amino acids. Trimming shortened V by 1 base and J by 2 bases, and 8 bases separated the two germline ends. The germline gives CDR1 SGHNT, CDR2 YYREEE (reference sequence).